This T cell receptor (beta chain) was observed in a study of blood T cell repertoires in COVID-19. Study information: Acute and convalescent COVID-19 specimens originated in the United States, Italy and Spain.

Original data processing: Reference gene primers were amplified, and this amplification served to estimate nucleated cell counts. Some clones are missing from TCRdb's copy, which holds only in-frame ones; the method was immunoSEQ multiplex PCR. Clone size and V and J calls were adopted from that table, with D and trimming inferred from the DNA. Altogether approximately 250,000 clones are present, 65% to 90% being singletons, with the ten largest covering 2% to 2.5%. Germline V lookup: CDR1 SEHNR, CDR2 FQNEAQ (reference sequence). This CDR3 is 14 amino acids long. V was pared by 6 bases and J by 4 bases, with 14 bases between.

V is TRBV7-9 and J is TRBJ2-3, with D maybe TRBD2 (6 bases). The sequenced sample was peripheral blood. The TCR comes from a man in his forties who had recovered from COVID-19. In nucleotides, the CDR3 is TGTGCCAGCAGGGGCCCTTGGGGGGCAGATACGCAGTATTTT. Its translation: CASRGPWGADTQYF.